This T cell receptor (beta chain) was captured in a study of blood T cell repertoires in COVID-19. The overall study: Acute and convalescent COVID-19 specimens originated in the United States, Italy and Spain.

The assay was immunoSEQ multiplex PCR, and TCRdb's table has in-frame clones only and misses some. Of 70,000 or so clones detected, 65% to 85% appear once; the ten largest clones hold about 13%. V was shortened by 6 bases and J by 0 bases, with 15 bases between the two germline ends. The V gene's germline CDR1 is MNHNY and CDR2 SVGAGI (reference sequence). The CDR3 totals 16 residues. This chain links TRBV6-6 with TRBJ1-5, with D possibly matching TRBD1 (5 bases). Sequenced sample: peripheral blood. The source of this sequence is a man between 50 and 59 years old with COVID-19, enrolled during active disease. The CDR3 here is CASSHGRDSSNQPQHF. The CDR3 DNA reads TGTGCCAGCAGCCACGGCCGAGACAGTAGCAATCAGCCCCAGCATTTT.